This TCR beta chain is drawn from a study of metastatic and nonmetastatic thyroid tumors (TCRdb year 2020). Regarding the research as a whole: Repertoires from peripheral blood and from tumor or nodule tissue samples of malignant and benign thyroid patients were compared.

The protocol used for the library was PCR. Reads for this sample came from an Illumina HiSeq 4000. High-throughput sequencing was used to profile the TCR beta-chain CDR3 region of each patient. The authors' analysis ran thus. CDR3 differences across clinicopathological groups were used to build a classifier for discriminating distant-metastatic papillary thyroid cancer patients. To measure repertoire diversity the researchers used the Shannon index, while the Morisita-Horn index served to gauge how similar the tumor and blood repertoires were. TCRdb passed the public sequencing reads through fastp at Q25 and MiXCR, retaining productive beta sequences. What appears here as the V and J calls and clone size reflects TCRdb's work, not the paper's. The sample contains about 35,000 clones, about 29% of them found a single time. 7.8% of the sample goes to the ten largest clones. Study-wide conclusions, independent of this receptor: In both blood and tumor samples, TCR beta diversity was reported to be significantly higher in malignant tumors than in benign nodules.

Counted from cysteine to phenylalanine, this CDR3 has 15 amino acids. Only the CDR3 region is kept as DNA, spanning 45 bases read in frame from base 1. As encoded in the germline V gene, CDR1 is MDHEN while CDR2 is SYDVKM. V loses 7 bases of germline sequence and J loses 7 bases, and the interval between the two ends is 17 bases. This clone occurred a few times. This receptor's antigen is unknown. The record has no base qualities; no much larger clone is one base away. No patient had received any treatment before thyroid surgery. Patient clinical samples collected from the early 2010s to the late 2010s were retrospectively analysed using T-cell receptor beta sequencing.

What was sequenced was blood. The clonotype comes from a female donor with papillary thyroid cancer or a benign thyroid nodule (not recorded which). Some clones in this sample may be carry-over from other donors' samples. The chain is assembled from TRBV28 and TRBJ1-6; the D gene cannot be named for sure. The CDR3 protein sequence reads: CASTFPDRTNSPLHF. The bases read TGTGCCAGCACATTCCCTGACCGAACCAATTCACCCCTCCACTTT.